This T cell receptor (beta chain) was identified during a study of cytomegalovirus exposure and HLA in healthy donors. In germline, CDR1 is MDHEN, CDR2 SYDVKM. This CDR3 contains 12 residues. V shed 5 bases and J shed 9 bases, with 8 bases lying between them. The PCR used 60 Vbeta and 13 Jbeta primers. Some clones are missing from TCRdb's copy, which holds only in-frame ones; the method was immunoSEQ multiplex PCR. The sample has 90,000 to 100,000 clones, around 67% seen once. The genes are TRBV28 and TRBJ2-6; D call uncertain. The receptor was derived from a male donor in good health and CMV-seronegative. The sequencing sample was made of PBMCs. The CDR3 nucleotides read TGTGCCAGCAGTCTTTTTAACAACGTCCTGACTTTC. Residues: CASSLFNNVLTF.